A selection of T cell receptor beta chains follows, all from one sample in a study of Ad26.COV2.S vaccination and SARS-CoV-2 variants. Sequencing used immunoSEQ multiplex PCR; TCRdb keeps in-frame clones, though not all of them. The sample carries fewer than 500,000 clones, 89% recorded once. This sample comprised peripheral blood, obtained in a trial of Ad26.COV2.S vaccine versus placebo. All receptors come from a person between 18 and 60 years old who received the Ad26.COV2.S COVID-19 vaccine or a placebo. CDR3s include the opening cysteine and the closing phenylalanine or tryptophan. Each record gives: clone size, D gene, J gene, V gene, CDR3 DNA, CDR3 protein. A D gene is named only where the DNA matches it firmly. Rows give clone size only sometimes, using once, few, many, or a class for an expanded clone.

>few|-|TRBJ1-2|TRBV7-6
TGTGCCAGCAGCTTAGATGCAGGATATGGCTACACCTTC
CASSLDAGYGYTF
>-|-|TRBJ2-3|TRBV9
TGTGCCAGCAGGGGCCTAGGCACAGATACGCAGTATTTT
CASRGLGTDTQYF
>-|-|TRBJ1-5|TRBV6-6
TGTGCCAGCAGTGTACAGGGTACCAGCAATCAGCCCCAGCATTTT
CASSVQGTSNQPQHF
>-|-|TRBJ2-7|TRBV7-9
TGTGCCAGCAGCTCCGACGGCTCCTACGAGCAGTACTTC
CASSSDGSYEQYF
>-|-|TRBJ2-4|TRBV18
TGTGCCAGCTCACCACCGCGCCGGGGCAAAAACATTCAGTACTTC
CASSPPRRGKNIQYF
>once|-|TRBJ1-1|TRBV5-1
TGCGCCAGCAGCCTGGGGACATTGACAATGAACACTGAAGCTTTCTTT
CASSLGTLTMNTEAFF
>-|-|TRBJ1-2|TRBV30
TGTGCCTGGAGTGTTGCACGAAACTATGGCTACACCTTC
CAWSVARNYGYTF
>-|-|TRBJ1-2|TRBV2
TGTGCCAGCAGAGCCGATCAGACCCGCCCAGAGGGCTACACCTTC
CASRADQTRPEGYTF
>-|-|TRBJ1-6|TRBV7-2
TGTGCCAGCAGCTTAGACTCTTATTCACCCCTCCACTTT
CASSLDSYSPLHF
>-|-|TRBJ2-1|TRBV6-5
TGTGCCAGCAGTTACGTGGGGCCAGGACCCGAGCAGTTCTTC
CASSYVGPGPEQFF
>few|-|TRBJ1-2|TRBV4-2
TGTGCCAGCAGCCAAGATTTGGGTAACTATGGCTACACCTTC
CASSQDLGNYGYTF
>-|-|TRBJ1-6|TRBV12-3/TRBV12-4
TGTGCCAGCAGCGGGCCTAATTCACCCCTCCACTTT
CASSGPNSPLHF
>-|-|TRBJ2-7|TRBV3-1/TRBV3-2
TGTGCCAGCAGCCAAGAGTGGGGGTTCGCGCCGCAGTACTTC
CASSQEWGFAPQYF
>-|-|TRBJ1-4|TRBV27
TGTGCCAGCAGTTTATCGAGGGACCCCAATGAAAAACTGTTTTTT
CASSLSRDPNEKLFF
>-|TRBD2|TRBJ2-3|TRBV7-9
TGTGCCAGCAAGCGGGGGGACACAGATACGCAGTATTTT
CASKRGDTDTQYF
>-|TRBD1|TRBJ1-5|TRBV27
TGTGCCAGCGGCGACAGGGTCAATCAGCCCCAGCATTTT
CASGDRVNQPQHF
>-|TRBD2|TRBJ2-5|TRBV18
TGTGCCAGCTCACGGACTAGCGGAGGAGAGACCCAGTACTTC
CASSRTSGGETQYF
>-|-|TRBJ2-1|TRBV20-1
TGCAGTGCTAGTGGAGGGGCCCCCTACAATGAGCAGTTCTTC
CSASGGAPYNEQFF
>-|-|TRBJ1-1|TRBV27
TGTGCCAGCAGTTTGGGGTGGGAGAACACTGAAGCTTTCTTT
CASSLGWENTEAFF
>-|TRBD2|TRBJ2-3|TRBV4-1
TGCGCCAGCAGACCTACTAGCGGGGGGGCAGATACGCAGTATTTT
CASRPTSGGADTQYF
>-|-|TRBJ1-3|TRBV30
TGTGCCTGGAGCCTGGACGCTTCTGGAAACACCATATATTTT
CAWSLDASGNTIYF
>-|-|TRBJ1-6|TRBV4-1
TGCGCCAGCAGCCGATCCCCCGACAGTTATAATTCACCCCTCCACTTT
CASSRSPDSYNSPLHF